The 30 T cell receptor beta chains given below trace back to one sample, sequenced in a study of OX40 agonist ivuxolimab in advanced cancers. The repertoire was sequenced with immunoSEQ multiplex PCR; TCRdb's copy has only in-frame clones and lacks some. This table has 130,000 or so clones, 90% appearing once. The sample in question was CD4+ or CD8+ T cells sorted from blood, obtained in a trial of the OX40 agonist ivuxolimab. The receptors originated from an adult with an advanced solid tumor such as melanoma, head and neck, liver or kidney cancer.

This rearrangement joins TRBV2 to TRBJ1-5; D perhaps matches TRBD1 (6 bases). V gave up 6 bases and J gave up 0 bases, with 18 bases separating them. CDR1 and CDR2 from the germline V gene are SNHLY and FYNNEI. The CDR3 is 17 amino acids. CDR3 in amino acids: CASSGDNIIISNQPQHF. CDR3 nucleotides: TGTGCCAGCAGCGGGGACAACATAATCATTAGCAATCAGCCCCAGCATTTT. The complete variable domain, with remaining parts taken from reference TRBV2 and TRBJ1-5, reads EPEVTQTPSHQVTQMGQEVILRCVPISNHLYFYWYRQILGQKVEFLVSFYNNEISEKSEIFDDQFSVERPDGSNFTLKIRSTKLEDSAMYFCASSGDNIIISNQPQHFGDGTRLSIL.

The chain has TRBV27 and TRBJ2-7, with 7 bases lining up with TRBD1. The V and J ends lost 2 bases and 3 bases, in that order; junction bases with no gene match: 4. Germline lookup yields CDR1 MNHEY and CDR2 SMNVEV (reference sequence). The CDR3 length is 14 residues. CDR3 loop: CASSLGQVRYEQYF. For the CDR3, the DNA is TGTGCCAGCAGTTTAGGACAGGTCCGCTACGAGCAGTACTTC.

This clone showed up just once. This sequence joins TRBV5-4 and TRBJ2-1; 11 positions match TRBD1. V shed 4 bases and J 8 bases; nucleotides not matched to a gene: 8. The CDR3 loop spans 15 amino acids. The germline gives CDR1 SGHNT, CDR2 YYREEE (reference sequence). The CDR3 reads CASSLGQGASHEQFF. In nucleotides, the CDR3 is TGTGCCAGCAGCCTCGGACAGGGGGCTAGCCATGAGCAGTTCTTC.

The chain has TRBV28 and TRBJ2-7; D not resolved. Germline CDR1 and CDR2: MDHEN and SYDVKM. This CDR3 has 14 amino acids. Between the trimmed V and J ends, which lost 1 base and 3 bases, there was a span of 10 bases. For the CDR3, the DNA is TGTGCCAGCAGTTTATATGGCTGGGACTACGAGCAGTACTTC. Protein product: CASSLYGWDYEQYF. The whole variable domain, filled in from reference TRBV28 and TRBJ2-7, reads DVKVTQSSRYLVKRTGEKVFLECVQDMDHENMFWYRQDPGLGLRLIYFSYDVKMKEKGDIPEGYSVSREKKERFSLILESASTNQTSMYLCASSLYGWDYEQYFGPGTRLTVT.

V usage is TRBV7-9 and J usage is TRBJ2-1; D unclear. With 2 bases removed from V and 1 base from J, the gap between germline ends came to 12 bases. Germline values: CDR1 SEHNR, CDR2 FQNEAQ (reference sequence). The CDR3 consists of 16 residues. The CDR3 DNA is TGTGCCAGCAGCTTATTGGGTCGCCTTTCCTACAATGAGCAGTTCTTC. It yields the protein CASSLLGRLSYNEQFF.

The rearrangement links TRBV5-4 to TRBJ2-2, with D perhaps matching TRBD2 (6 bases). Per the germline V gene, CDR1 is SGHNT and CDR2 is YYREEE (reference sequence). The ends were cut back, 3 bases at V and 0 bases at J, with 9 bases in the middle. The CDR3 is 15 amino acids. The CDR3 DNA is TGTGCCAGCAGCTCCAGACTAGCGAACACCGGGGAGCTGTTTTTT. Residues: CASSSRLANTGELFF. Full variable domain (rest looked up from reference TRBV5-4 and TRBJ2-2): ETGVTQSPTHLIKTRGQQVTLRCSSQSGHNTVSWYQQALGQGPQFIFQYYREEENGRGNFPPRFSGLQFPNYSSELNVNALELDDSALYLCASSSRLANTGELFFGEGSRLTVL.

The DNA of the CDR3 is TGTGCTAGTGGTTTGAACCCCGACAGTGGGTGGACGGAAGCTTTCTTT. As protein: CASGLNPDSGWTEAFF. The chain has TRBV12-5 and TRBJ1-1; maybe TRBD1 (5 bases). This CDR3 has 16 residues. Trimming took off 2 bases at V and 8 bases at J, with 21 bases between the two ends. Germline-derived CDR1 and CDR2 are LGHNT and FRNRAP.

This CDR3 is CASSLGTPSSYTF. Here the CDR3 DNA reads TGTGCCAGCAGCCTCGGGACGCCGTCGAGCTACACCTTC. The gene calls are TRBV5-6 and TRBJ1-2, with a tentative D call TRBD1 (5 bases). The CDR3 loop spans 13 amino acids. V lost 4 bases and J 9 bases, leaving 16 bases between the germline ends. Germline CDR1 is SGHDT and CDR2 is YYEEEE. The full variable domain, rest sourced from reference TRBV5-6 and TRBJ1-2, is DAGVTQSPTHLIKTRGQQVTLRCSPKSGHDTVSWYQQALGQGPQFIFQYYEEEERQRGNFPDRFSGHQFPNYSSELNVNALLLGDSALYLCASSLGTPSSYTFGSGTRLTVV.

The chain links TRBV7-8 to TRBJ2-2; 7 nucleotides match TRBD1. The CDR3 loop spans 16 amino acids. Germline CDR1 SGHVS, CDR2 FQNEAQ. The ends lost 5 bases at V and 1 base at J; junction bases unmatched: 7. CDR3 region: CASSLRDSMNTGELFF. The CDR3 DNA reads as TGTGCCAGCAGCCTCCGGGACAGCATGAACACCGGGGAGCTGTTTTTT.

The chain carries TRBV9 and TRBJ2-5; tentative D call: TRBD2 (6 bases). With 2 bases removed from V and 1 base from J, the gap between germline ends came to 9 bases. The CDR3 loop spans 14 amino acids. CDR1 is SGDLS, CDR2 YYNGEE, per germline. CDR3 protein: CASSVEGIQETQYF. Written as DNA, the CDR3 is TGTGCCAGCAGCGTGGAGGGGATCCAAGAGACCCAGTACTTC.

The V and J genes are TRBV11-2 and TRBJ1-1; 7 positions agree with TRBD1. The CDR3 loop spans 14 amino acids. V was pared by 1 base and J by 10 bases, with 9 bases of the junction left unmatched. Germline values: CDR1 SGHAT, CDR2 FQNNGV. CDR3 amino acids: CASSLGSGGQGAFF. The CDR3 coding sequence is TGTGCCAGCAGCTTAGGGTCAGGGGGTCAAGGAGCTTTCTTT. Complete variable domain (other parts from reference TRBV11-2 and TRBJ1-1): EAGVAQSPRYKIIEKRQSVAFWCNPISGHATLYWYQQILGQGPKLLIQFQNNGVVDDSQLPKDRFSAERLKGVDSTLKIQPAKLEDSAVYLCASSLGSGGQGAFFGQGTRLTVV.

Turning to this clone: The same CDR3 can be traced to other DNA sequences in this sample. V usage is TRBV9 and J usage is TRBJ1-1; D is possibly TRBD1 (5 bases). Germline CDR1 SGDLS, CDR2 YYNGEE. With 2 bases removed from V and 1 base from J, the gap between germline ends came to 6 bases. The CDR3 spans 13 residues. The CDR3 bases are TGTGCCAGCAGCGTTGACAGGAACACTGAAGCTTTCTTT. It is translated as CASSVDRNTEAFF.

The V gene is TRBV9, the J gene TRBJ1-4; 8 nucleotides line up with TRBD1. V lost 4 bases and J lost 0; bases outside the gene matches: 14. Germline lookup yields CDR1 SGDLS and CDR2 YYNGEE. The CDR3 spans 19 residues. The CDR3 DNA reads TGTGCCAGCAGCACTACCCTTGGGGACAGGCTTGCAACTAATGAAAAACTGTTTTTT. Translation gives CASSTTLGDRLATNEKLFF.

The CDR3 DNA follows: TGTGCCTGGAAAAGAGAGGACGAGCAGTACTTC. Translation: CAWKREDEQYF. The rearrangement joins TRBV30 to TRBJ2-7; D is unresolved. Germline V lookup: CDR1 GTSNPN, CDR2 SVGIG (reference sequence). V dropped 4 bases and J dropped 5 bases, with 9 bases sitting between them. CDR3 length: 11 amino acids.

The chain carries TRBV28 and TRBJ2-7; tentatively, D is TRBD1 (6 bases). The CDR3 runs 14 residues. Per the germline V gene, CDR1 is MDHEN and CDR2 is SYDVKM. V was pared by 5 bases and J by 3 bases, with 14 bases between. CDR3 in DNA: TGTGCCAGCAGTCGGTTGACAGGACTCTACGAGCAGTACTTC. Amino acid sequence: CASSRLTGLYEQYF.

The rearrangement uses TRBV19 and TRBJ2-3; 14 bases map to TRBD2. The V and J ends lost 4 bases and 3 bases, in that order; junction bases with no gene match: 0. The CDR3 runs 15 residues. Germline V gene data show CDR1 as LNHDA and CDR2 as SQIVND (reference sequence). The CDR3 sequence is CASSRTSGRTDTQYF. The CDR3 DNA reads TGTGCCAGTAGTAGGACTAGCGGGAGGACAGATACGCAGTATTTT.

The chain employs TRBV28 and TRBJ1-2, with D unclear. Trimming removed 5 bases from V and 8 bases from J, with 9 bases in between. This CDR3 contains 11 residues. Germline CDR1 is MDHEN and CDR2 is SYDVKM. CDR3 sequence reads: CASSRTRGYTF. CDR3 nucleotides: TGTGCCAGCAGTCGGACTAGGGGCTACACCTTC.

The chain is built from TRBV6-4 and TRBJ2-3; D ambiguous. CDR1 is MRHNA, CDR2 SNTAGT, per germline. The CDR3 is made up of 13 amino acids. The V end was cut by 5 bases, the J end by 6 bases, with 12 bases between. The CDR3 DNA sequence: TGTGCCAGCAGTCCGGAAGAGGCGGATACGCAGTATTTT. Protein product: CASSPEEADTQYF.

As regards this clone: The identical CDR3 is also encoded by other nucleotide sequences in the sample. This chain joins TRBV14 and TRBJ2-1; no clear D gene. Trimming took off 1 base at V and 9 bases at J, with 4 bases between the two ends. Germline CDR1 is SGHDN and CDR2 is FVKESK. This CDR3 has 11 amino acids. The chain's CDR3 is CASSQVGEQFF. The CDR3 coding sequence is TGTGCCAGCAGCCAAGTCGGTGAGCAGTTCTTC.

The V call is TRBV6-6, the J call TRBJ2-1; D is unresolved. V lost 5 bases and J lost 0, with 8 bases in between. Germline V lookup: CDR1 MNHNY, CDR2 SVGAGI (reference sequence). The CDR3 spans 14 residues. CDR3 in amino acids: CASSPSSSYNEQFF. The CDR3 DNA reads TGTGCCAGCAGTCCCTCCAGCTCCTACAATGAGCAGTTCTTC.

The V call is TRBV7-2, the J call TRBJ1-2; possibly TRBD1 for D (6 bases). The ends were cut back, 3 bases at V and 6 bases at J, with 14 bases in the middle. CDR1 SGHTA and CDR2 FQGNSA come from the germline V gene. The CDR3 length is 14 residues. CDR3 nucleotide sequence: TGTGCCAGCAGCTTCGATCAGGGGTTAAATGGCTACACCTTC. Translation: CASSFDQGLNGYTF.

The V and J genes are TRBV5-4 and TRBJ1-3; D might be TRBD1 (5 bases). There are 15 residues in the CDR3. The V gene's germline CDR1 is SGHNT and CDR2 YYREEE (reference sequence). V was cut by 5 bases and J by 0 bases, with 12 bases left in between. The CDR3 DNA reads TGTGCCAGCAGTTGGATGGGGACCTCTGGAAACACCATATATTTT. As protein: CASSWMGTSGNTIYF.

This rearrangement joins TRBV5-1 to TRBJ2-7, with TRBD1 matching over 7 bases. The CDR3 extends over 15 amino acids. V lost 3 bases and J lost 2; bases outside the gene matches: 8. Per germline, CDR1 SGHRS and CDR2 YFSETQ. CDR3 region: CASSSTGKAPYEQYF. CDR3 DNA sequence: TGCGCCAGCAGCTCGACAGGGAAGGCCCCCTACGAGCAGTACTTC.

The V call is TRBV19, the J call TRBJ2-4; D may be TRBD1 (6 bases). CDR1 is LNHDA and CDR2 is SQIVND in the germline V gene (reference sequence). The CDR3 length is 14 residues. Deletions cut 4 bases from V and 7 bases from J, with 14 bases between. The CDR3 loop reads CASSKGHSPNIQYF. CDR3 DNA: TGTGCCAGTAGTAAGGGACATAGTCCCAACATTCAGTACTTC.

The genes are TRBV4-3 and TRBJ2-7; 15 bases fit TRBD2. V dropped 4 bases and J dropped 4; count of bases not matched to a gene: 5. Per germline, CDR1 LGHNA and CDR2 YSLEER. The CDR3 is made up of 16 amino acids. The CDR3 DNA follows: TGCGCCAGCAGCCTTACCGGGACTAGCGGGAGGTACGAGCAGTACTTC. Translated, it gives CASSLTGTSGRYEQYF.

The chain carries TRBV28 and TRBJ2-7; D gene unclear. With 10 bases removed from V and 3 bases from J, the gap between germline ends came to 13 bases. This CDR3 spans 12 amino acids. Germline lookup yields CDR1 MDHEN and CDR2 SYDVKM. The CDR3 bases are TGTGCCACCCTAAGGGCCCTCTACGAGCAGTACTTC. The encoded protein is CATLRALYEQYF.

This clone was observed a handful of times. The chain links TRBV4-2 to TRBJ2-7; TRBD2 might be the D (6 bases). This CDR3 has 15 amino acids. V lost 0 bases to trimming and J lost 1 base, with 10 bases between them. Germline V gene data show CDR1 as LGHNA and CDR2 as YNFKEQ. The CDR3 bases are TGTGCCAGCAGCCAAGAAGTGGGGGGATCCTACGAGCAGTACTTC. Translating gives CASSQEVGGSYEQYF.

The chain has TRBV5-1 and TRBJ1-6; 9 positions agree with TRBD1. This CDR3 comprises 15 residues. V shed 4 bases, J shed 6 bases, and the junction held 5 bases outside the gene matches. CDR1 and CDR2 (germline): SGHRS, YFSETQ. The CDR3 reads CASSDAGQGNSPLHF. DNA for the CDR3: TGCGCCAGCAGCGACGCGGGACAGGGTAATTCACCCCTCCACTTT.

The chain couples TRBV5-1 to TRBJ1-2, with a tentative D call TRBD1 (6 bases). The V gene lost 4 bases and the J gene lost 11 bases, with 18 bases spanning the gap. Germline CDR1 reads SGHRS; CDR2 reads YFSETQ. This CDR3 is built from 13 residues. CDR3 in amino acids: CASSTPGGQRYTF. In DNA, the CDR3 is TGCGCCAGCAGCACCCCCGGGGGCCAGAGATACACCTTC.

This clone was recorded only once. The CDR3 bases are TGTGCCAGCAGCGTAGGGACACAGGGTCAGCCCCAGCATTTT. Its protein product is CASSVGTQGQPQHF. This rearrangement joins TRBV9 to TRBJ1-5; tentative D call: TRBD1 (6 bases). The CDR3 totals 14 residues. Trimming removed 0 bases from V and 6 bases from J, with 10 bases in between. CDR1 is SGDLS and CDR2 is YYNGEE in the germline V gene. Looking up the rest from reference TRBV9 and TRBJ1-5 gives the full variable domain: DSGVTQTPKHLITATGQRVTLRCSPRSGDLSVYWYQQSLDQGLQFLIQYYNGEERAKGNILERFSAQQFPDLHSELNLSSLELGDSALYFCASSVGTQGQPQHFGDGTRLSIL.